The 24 T cell receptor beta chains below all came from one sample that was sequenced in a study of CD8 T cells in Susac syndrome. RNA in amounts of 0.5 to 1 ug was reverse transcribed with random hexamers. MiXCR was run by TCRdb on the immunoSEQ multiplex PCR reads, yielding one entry per CDR3 protein. The table records some 150,000 distinct CDR3 sequences, approximately 94% of them present only once. The source material was CD8+ T cells from PBMCs. The source is a human donor with multiple sclerosis.

This sequence joins TRBV14 and TRBJ2-1; TRBD2 matches 12 bases. V shed 3 bases and J 8 bases; nucleotides not matched to a gene: 11. CDR1 and CDR2 (germline): SGHDN, FVKESK. The CDR3 contains 17 residues. The CDR3 DNA sequence: TGTGCCAGCAGCCATTTCAGACTAGCGGGGGAGGAGGATGAGCAGTTCTTC. This translates into CASSHFRLAGEEDEQFF.

The chain links TRBV29-1 to TRBJ1-2, with D maybe TRBD1 (6 bases). Between the trimmed V and J ends, which lost 5 bases and 4 bases, there was a span of 11 bases. Germline CDR1 SQVTM, CDR2 ANQGSEA. The CDR3 consists of 12 residues. The CDR3 spells CSVTAGVYGYTF. CDR3 bases: TGCAGCGTTACGGCAGGGGTCTATGGCTACACCTTC.

The chain recombines TRBV20-1 with TRBJ2-7; 7 bases map to TRBD1. The CDR3 contains 15 residues. V was pared by 0 bases and J by 2 bases, with 7 bases of the junction left unmatched. Per the germline V gene, CDR1 is DFQATT and CDR2 is SNEGSKA (reference sequence). The CDR3 region has the DNA TGCAGTGCTAGAGATGGGACAGCTATCACCTACGAGCAGTACTTC. Translation gives CSARDGTAITYEQYF.

The chain links TRBV7-9 to TRBJ2-5; TRBD2 agrees at 8 bases. The V segment lost 6 bases and the J segment 3 bases; nucleotides outside the gene matches: 6. The CDR3 covers 14 residues. In germline, CDR1 is SEHNR, CDR2 FQNEAQ (reference sequence). CDR3: CASSFAGGEETQYF. The DNA of the CDR3 is TGTGCCAGCAGTTTCGCGGGGGGCGAAGAGACCCAGTACTTC.

CDR3 in DNA: TGTGCCTGCTACCTAGCGGGGGGAGAGACCCAGTACTTC. The encoded protein is CACYLAGGETQYF. The chain is built from TRBV30 and TRBJ2-5, with 11 bases matching TRBD2. CDR3 length: 13 residues. V lost 6 bases, J lost 4 bases, and 4 bases stayed unmatched. Germline V gene lookup returns CDR1 GTSNPN and CDR2 SVGIG (reference sequence).

The rearrangement uses TRBV20-1 and TRBJ2-1; TRBD2 matches 13 bases. This CDR3 spans 20 amino acids. Trimming removed 2 bases from V and 5 bases from J; junction bases left unmatched: 18. Looked up from germline, CDR1 is DFQATT and CDR2 is SNEGSKA (reference sequence). The CDR3 here is CSARRDQTSGGAPLDNEQFF. CDR3 DNA sequence: TGCAGTGCTAGAAGGGACCAAACTAGCGGGGGGGCCCCCTTAGACAATGAGCAGTTCTTC.

V is TRBV27 and J is TRBJ1-6; D unresolved. V was pared by 6 bases and J by 3 bases, with 3 bases between. The CDR3 totals 12 residues. Germline-derived CDR1 and CDR2 are MNHEY and SMNVEV (reference sequence). The CDR3 region is CASRDYNSPLHF. CDR3 in DNA: TGTGCCAGCAGAGACTATAATTCACCCCTCCACTTT.

The chain uses TRBV7-9 and TRBJ1-1; TRBD1 might be the D (5 bases). V dropped 3 bases and J dropped 6 bases, with 8 bases sitting between them. The CDR3 is made up of 12 amino acids. Germline V gives CDR1 SEHNR, CDR2 FQNEAQ (reference sequence). The CDR3 DNA is TGTGCCAGCAGCTTTGGGGACGCTGAAGCTTTCTTT. Translation: CASSFGDAEAFF.

This sequence joins TRBV12-3 or TRBV12-4 and TRBJ2-7; 9 bases are a match to TRBD1. The CDR3 runs 14 residues. With 4 bases clipped from V and 4 bases from J, the junction kept 5 bases outside the gene matches. Here the CDR3 DNA reads TGTGCCAGCAGTTCCCTGACAGGGGGGTACGAGCAGTACTTC. Residues: CASSSLTGGYEQYF.

The chain carries TRBV27 and TRBJ1-5; a possible D gene is TRBD1 (5 bases). There are 12 residues in the CDR3. V shed 5 bases and J shed 10 bases, with 12 bases lying between them. Germline V gives CDR1 MNHEY, CDR2 SMNVEV (reference sequence). CDR3 loop: CASSLPGRPQHF. The DNA of the CDR3 is TGTGCCAGCAGTCTTCCGGGACGCCCCCAGCATTTT.

This chain uses TRBV7-9 with TRBJ1-2; tentatively, D is TRBD1 (5 bases). CDR3 length: 15 amino acids. Germline CDR1 reads SEHNR; CDR2 reads FQNEAQ (reference sequence). V gave up 4 bases and J gave up 4 bases, with 16 bases separating them. The CDR3 spells CASSSGADSRYGYTF. CDR3 DNA: TGTGCCAGCAGCTCTGGAGCTGACAGCCGCTATGGCTACACCTTC.

J is TRBJ2-7 and V is TRBV5-6, with 9 bases lining up with TRBD1. Unmatched junction bases numbered 9, after V lost 4 bases and J lost 7 bases. The germline V gene encodes CDR1 SGHDT and CDR2 YYEEEE. The CDR3 spans 14 residues. For the CDR3, the DNA is TGTGCCAGCAGCCCGGGGGACAGGGCGAGGGAGCAGTACTTC. This translates into CASSPGDRAREQYF.

Written as DNA, the CDR3 is TGTGCCAGCAGCGCTACAGCCTACAATGAGCAGTTCTTC. Residues: CASSATAYNEQFF. The chain carries TRBV9 and TRBJ2-1; D remains unclear. In germline, CDR1 is SGDLS, CDR2 YYNGEE. This CDR3 is built from 13 residues. V was cut by 3 bases and J by 2 bases, with 6 bases left in between.

J is TRBJ2-7 and V is TRBV30; 8 positions match TRBD1. J lost 4 bases, V lost 1 base, and 15 bases had no gene match. The CDR3 has 17 residues. Germline V CDR1 and CDR2: GTSNPN, SVGIG (reference sequence). CDR3 in amino acids: CAWSAPRQGTVIYEQYF. In DNA, the CDR3 is TGTGCCTGGAGTGCGCCCAGACAGGGGACAGTTATTTACGAGCAGTACTTC. The whole variable domain, filled in from reference TRBV30 and TRBJ2-7, reads SQTIHQWPATLVQPVGSPLSLECTVEGTSNPNLYWYRQAAGRGLQLLFYSVGIGQISSEVPQNLSASRPQDRQFILSSKKLLLSDSGFYLCAWSAPRQGTVIYEQYFGPGTRLTVT.

J is TRBJ2-5 and V is TRBV4-1; perhaps TRBD2 as D (6 bases). Trimming took off 0 bases at V and 5 bases at J, with 16 bases between the two ends. Per germline, CDR1 MGHRA and CDR2 YSYEKL. The CDR3 consists of 16 residues. The CDR3 loop reads CASSQDREEGQETQYF. The CDR3 nucleotides are TGCGCCAGCAGCCAAGACAGGGAGGAGGGGCAGGAGACCCAGTACTTC.

The chain employs TRBV4-3 and TRBJ2-2; D gene ambiguous. Germline V CDR1 and CDR2: LGHNA, YSLEER. This CDR3 is built from 14 residues. The V and J ends lost 1 base and 0 bases respectively, with 3 bases between them. The CDR3 DNA reads as TGCGCCAGCAGCCAAGGGGCGAACACCGGGGAGCTGTTTTTT. As protein: CASSQGANTGELFF.

The chain links TRBV11-1 to TRBJ1-1, with TRBD1 matching 7 bases. In germline, CDR1 is SGHAT, CDR2 FQDESV (reference sequence). Trimming removed 5 bases from V and 7 bases from J; junction bases left unmatched: 10. The CDR3 runs to 14 residues. The CDR3 nucleotides are TGTGCCAGCAGCGGATCTGAGGGGGCGGTTGAAGCTTTCTTT. Residues: CASSGSEGAVEAFF.

This chain connects TRBV7-8 to TRBJ2-3; TRBD1 is a possible D gene (6 bases). Trimming pared 5 bases from V and 0 bases from J, leaving 15 bases between. Germline CDR1 is SGHVS and CDR2 is FQNEAQ. CDR3 length: 16 amino acids. The CDR3 loop is CASSHVPGTSTDTQYF. The CDR3 bases are TGTGCCAGCAGCCATGTCCCCGGGACAAGCACAGATACGCAGTATTTT.

The chain links TRBV5-4 to TRBJ2-5, with TRBD2 matching over 12 bases. V shed 6 bases and J 3 bases; nucleotides not matched to a gene: 3. Germline V lookup: CDR1 SGHNT, CDR2 YYREEE (reference sequence). The CDR3 has 14 amino acids. The CDR3 spells CASTRLAGEETQYF. DNA for the CDR3: TGTGCCAGCACCCGACTAGCGGGGGAAGAGACCCAGTACTTC.

CDR3 loop: CASSFMPTGTPYGYTF. Written as DNA, the CDR3 is TGTGCCAGCAGCTTTATGCCGACAGGGACACCCTATGGCTACACCTTC. The V gene is TRBV7-9, the J gene TRBJ1-2; 7 bases map to TRBD1. The CDR3 loop spans 16 amino acids. Unmatched junction bases numbered 11, after V lost 3 bases and J lost 4 bases. Germline V CDR1 and CDR2: SEHNR, FQNEAQ (reference sequence).

The rearrangement links TRBV27 to TRBJ2-3, with TRBD2 matching over 7 bases. V shed 7 bases and J 1 base; nucleotides not matched to a gene: 2. This CDR3 comprises 13 residues. Germline V CDR1 and CDR2: MNHEY, SMNVEV (reference sequence). The CDR3 protein is CASTAGGTDTQYF. CDR3 in DNA: TGTGCCAGCACGGCGGGGGGCACAGATACGCAGTATTTT.

The chain couples TRBV29-1 to TRBJ1-2; D unresolved. This CDR3 spans 11 amino acids. Per the germline V gene, CDR1 is SQVTM and CDR2 is ANQGSEA. Trimming left V 6 bases short and J 4 bases short, with 9 bases between. The CDR3 protein is CSVYTLYGYTF. DNA of the CDR3: TGCAGCGTCTACACCCTCTATGGCTACACCTTC.

The V and J genes are TRBV6-5 and TRBJ1-6; the D is unclear. Trimming shortened V by 0 bases and J by 10 bases, and 13 bases separated the two germline ends. This CDR3 has 15 amino acids. Germline lookup yields CDR1 MNHEY and CDR2 SVGAGI. CDR3 nucleotide sequence: TGTGCCAGCAGTTACTCGCGGCGGTTCCAATCACCCCTCCACTTT. As protein: CASSYSRRFQSPLHF.

In DNA form, the CDR3 reads TGTGCCACCAGCAGAGAAGAGGACCCCGGGGGGCAGCCCCAGCATTTT. This codes for CATSREEDPGGQPQHF. The genes are TRBV15 and TRBJ1-5; TRBD1 might be the D (5 bases). This CDR3 comprises 16 residues. CDR1 and CDR2 from the germline V gene are LNHNV and YYDKDF (reference sequence). V lost 0 bases and J 7 bases, leaving 16 bases between the germline ends.